The clone carrying this T cell receptor (beta chain) has only one observation. No antigen is known for it. The data originate from a study of T cell responses to AZD1222 COVID-19 vaccine. Across the study: Second doses that came at about 4 or about 12 weeks were put together. Study-level findings and limits: A mostly white British donor set with more females was recruited, and clonal diversity was possibly underestimated. Spike-spanning, vaccine-associated CD4 TCRs were dominant at 160-218 and 743-854.

Profiling relied on immunoSEQ multiplex PCR, and the TCRdb table lists in-frame clones only, not all of them. The sample gives 100,000 to 150,000 clones, roughly nine tenths of which show up once; about 1.6% is in the top ten. Here the sequenced sample was peripheral blood, taken on day 0 of AZD1222 vaccination. The clonotype comes from an adult in good health.

The CDR3 DNA reads as TGTGCCACCAGTGATTTGACAGGGGGCGTTGAAAAACTGTTTTTT. Its protein product is CATSDLTGGVEKLFF. This sequence joins TRBV24-1 and TRBJ1-4, with 9 bases that match TRBD1. Per germline, CDR1 KGHDR and CDR2 SFDVKD. The V segment lost 0 bases and the J segment 7 bases; nucleotides outside the gene matches: 2. The CDR3 length is 15 residues.